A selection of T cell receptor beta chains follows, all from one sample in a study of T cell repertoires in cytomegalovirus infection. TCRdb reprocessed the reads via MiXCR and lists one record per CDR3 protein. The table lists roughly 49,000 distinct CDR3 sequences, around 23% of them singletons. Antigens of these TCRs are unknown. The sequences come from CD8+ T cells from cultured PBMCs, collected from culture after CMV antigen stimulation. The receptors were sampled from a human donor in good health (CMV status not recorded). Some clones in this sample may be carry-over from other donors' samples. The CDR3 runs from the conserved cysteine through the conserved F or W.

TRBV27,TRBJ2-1,CATRGTPSSYNEQFF
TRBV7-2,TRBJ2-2,CASRRTGELFF
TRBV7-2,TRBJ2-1,CASSLDGAEQFF
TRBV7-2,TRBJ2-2,CASSPSGENTGELFF
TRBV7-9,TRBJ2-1,CASSGLERALANEQFF
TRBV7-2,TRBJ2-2,CASSPRLAGGNTGELFF
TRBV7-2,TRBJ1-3,CASSLTPGAGNTIYF
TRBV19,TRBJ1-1,CASSMRGTGTEAFF
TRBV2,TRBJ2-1,CAGGAGAYNEQFF
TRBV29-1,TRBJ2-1,CSVSEYNEQFF
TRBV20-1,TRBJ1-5,CSARDLDRGNQPQHF
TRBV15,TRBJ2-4,CATSGSRGGSKNIQYF
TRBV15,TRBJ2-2,CATWSLNTGELFF
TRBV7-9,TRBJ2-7,CASSPSGRNEQYF
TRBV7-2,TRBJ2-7,CASSLDQTGQVHSYEQYF
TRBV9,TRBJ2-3,CASSVERGDFTDTQYF
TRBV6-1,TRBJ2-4,CASSELDRASGIRNIQYF
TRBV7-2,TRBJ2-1,CASSSFSSNEQFF
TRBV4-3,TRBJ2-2,CASRTSGGNTGELFF
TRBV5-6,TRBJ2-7,CASSPVDRGPIEQYF
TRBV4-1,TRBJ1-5,CASSQAGGNQPQHF
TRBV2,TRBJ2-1,CASNGAVSYNEQFF
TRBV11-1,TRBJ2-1,CASSFGGLSYNEQFF
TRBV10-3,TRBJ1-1,CAISPRAGRGAMNTEAFF
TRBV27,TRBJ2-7,CASSSTGGVEQYF
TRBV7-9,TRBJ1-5,CASSLGGQGQPQHF
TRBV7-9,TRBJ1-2,CASSLGEPWYGYTF
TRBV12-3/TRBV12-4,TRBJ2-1,CASSFPTQGINEQFF
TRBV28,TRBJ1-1,CASSWGSSTEAFF
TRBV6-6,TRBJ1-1,CASRGGVYTEAFF
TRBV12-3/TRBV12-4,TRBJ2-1,CATTFPGQAYNEQFF
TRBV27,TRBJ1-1,CASSPRVGTEAFF
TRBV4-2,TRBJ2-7,CASSQVQGIDEQYF
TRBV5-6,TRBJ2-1,CASSGGDHPYNEQFF
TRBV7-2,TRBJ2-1,CASSLNFGNEQFF
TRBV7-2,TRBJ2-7,CATTYGTGGGTYEQYF
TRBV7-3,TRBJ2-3,CASSSVTSGNSTDTQYF
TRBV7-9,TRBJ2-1,CASSLLTGGAWFAYNEQFF
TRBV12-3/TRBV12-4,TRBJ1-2,CASTETGVGGYTF
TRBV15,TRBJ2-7,CATSPTARDPYEQYF
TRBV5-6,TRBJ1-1,CASTPYLGTEAFF
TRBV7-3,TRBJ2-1,CASSFGAYNEQFF
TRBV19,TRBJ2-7,CASSQTGSYEQYF
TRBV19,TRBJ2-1,CASSIGPYNEQFF
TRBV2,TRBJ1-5,CATRGLTSQPQHF